The clone carrying this T cell receptor (beta chain) occurred once. Generated by immunoSEQ multiplex PCR, the TCRdb table keeps only in-frame clones and is missing some. The table includes some 52,000 clones, 85% to 95% detected once. CDR1 is LNHDA and CDR2 is SQIVND in the germline V gene (reference sequence). This CDR3 has 15 residues. Trimming removed 6 bases from V and 0 bases from J, with 11 bases in between. These data are taken from a study of T cell changes during pregnancy in multiple sclerosis. This clonotype was obtained from a female donor with multiple sclerosis, enrolled in a pregnancy study. The V call is TRBV19, the J call TRBJ1-4; D is ambiguous. The material was CD4+ T cells from peripheral blood mononuclear cells, obtained in the third trimester of pregnancy. The CDR3 DNA follows: TGTGCCAGTAGCGCCCCGGGTGCAACTAATGAAAAACTGTTTTTT. Its translation is CASSAPGATNEKLFF.